A single sample gave rise to the 17 T cell receptor beta chains below, sequenced in a study of tumor-infiltrating lymphocytes in oesophageal squamous cell carcinoma. TCRdb processed the PCR reads anew with MiXCR; each CDR3 protein has one entry. In the table there are under 20,000 distinct CDR3 sequences, around 50% of which are singletons. The sequencing sample was made of esophageal tumor tissue. The receptors originated from a female donor with esophageal squamous cell carcinoma.

In this sample, this clonotype turned up a few times. For the CDR3, the DNA is TGTGCCAGCGCAGAAGGGTTAGATGAAAAACTGTTTTTT. This sequence encodes CASAEGLDEKLFF. The chain joins TRBV18 to TRBJ1-4; D is unclear. Looked up from germline, CDR1 is KGHSH and CDR2 is LQKENI. V was pared by 8 bases and J by 6 bases, with 13 bases between. There are 13 residues in the CDR3.

The chain employs TRBV7-6 and TRBJ2-7; D is unresolved. This CDR3 comprises 14 residues. CDR1 and CDR2 (germline): SGHVS, FNYEAQ. Between the trimmed V and J ends, which lost 4 bases and 5 bases, there was a span of 15 bases. The DNA of the CDR3 is TGTGCCAGCAGCTCCACGCAGGCTCGGGACGAGCAGTACTTC. Translating it yields CASSSTQARDEQYF.

J is TRBJ2-2 and V is TRBV11-2; TRBD1 matches 8 bases. Germline CDR1 is SGHAT and CDR2 is FQNNGV. V was clipped by 6 bases and J by 1 base; unmatched bases: 7. There are 16 residues in the CDR3. CDR3 residues: CASSSPGQVNTGELFF. The CDR3 DNA reads TGTGCCAGCAGTTCTCCGGGACAGGTGAACACCGGGGAGCTGTTTTTT.

The V gene is TRBV11-2, the J gene TRBJ2-1; 10 bases match TRBD2. The germline V gene has CDR1 SGHAT and CDR2 FQNNGV. The CDR3 is made up of 16 amino acids. V lost 2 bases to trimming and J lost 15 bases; unmatched junction nucleotides: 16. The CDR3 loop is CASSLRDSSGGAVLFF. The CDR3, as DNA: TGTGCCAGCAGCTTAAGGGATTCTAGCGGGGGCGCCGTTTTGTTCTTC.

This clonotype was picked up many times. The CDR3 nucleotides are TGTGCCACCAGCAGAGATCCGCGGGGAGCCGGGTACGAGCAGTACTTC. Translation gives CATSRDPRGAGYEQYF. This sequence joins TRBV15 and TRBJ2-7; a weak D match, TRBD2 (6 bases). Deletions cut 0 bases from V and 4 bases from J, with 16 bases between. Per the germline V gene, CDR1 is LNHNV and CDR2 is YYDKDF (reference sequence). This CDR3 is built from 16 residues.

This chain links TRBV7-3 with TRBJ1-5, with 7 bases identical to TRBD1. Germline CDR1 SGHTA, CDR2 FQGTGA. V lost 5 bases, J lost 2 bases, and 3 bases stayed unmatched. The CDR3 is 14 residues long. Written as DNA, the CDR3 is TGTGCCAGCAGCCCAGGGGGACGCAATCAGCCCCAGCATTTT. Translated, it gives CASSPGGRNQPQHF.

As concerns this clonotype: As the CDR3 is not closed by the conserved phenylalanine or tryptophan, this likely results from a read error. The DNA is omitted, as the CDR3 cannot be located on it reliably, and the CDR3 follows TCRdb's listing. The V and J genes are TRBV7-2 and TRBJ1-1. The CDR3 spans 18 amino acids, including both terminal residues. Looked up from germline, CDR1 is SGHTA and CDR2 is FQGNSA. The CDR3 here is CASSFPGLAGGETQYFGQ.

The gene calls are TRBV7-4 and TRBJ2-1; the D is unclear. Germline values: CDR1 SGHVT, CDR2 SQSDAQ. This CDR3 has 12 amino acids. The germline V and J ends were trimmed by 6 bases and 4 bases, with 7 bases remaining between them. In DNA, the CDR3 is TGTGCCAGCAGTACTAAGTACAATGAGCAGTTCTTC. It specifies CASSTKYNEQFF. Filled out from reference TRBV7-4 and TRBJ2-1, the complete variable domain reads GAGVSQSPRYKVAKRGRDVALRCDSISGHVTLYWYRQTLGQGSEVLTYSQSDAQRDKSGRPSGRFSAERPERSVSTLKIQRTEQGDSAVYLCASSTKYNEQFFGPGTRLTVL.

This clonotype was observed many times. V is TRBV28 and J is TRBJ2-7, with 8 bases identical to TRBD1. Germline assignment: CDR1 MDHEN and CDR2 SYDVKM. With V trimmed by 4 bases and J by 3 bases, 5 bases remained unmatched. The CDR3 contains 14 residues. Here the CDR3 DNA reads TGTGCCAGCAGTTCCCCGGGACAGGTCTACGAGCAGTACTTC. Translating gives CASSSPGQVYEQYF. The full variable domain, in which reference TRBV28 and TRBJ2-7 provide the parts outside the CDR3, is DVKVTQSSRYLVKRTGEKVFLECVQDMDHENMFWYRQDPGLGLRLIYFSYDVKMKEKGDIPEGYSVSREKKERFSLILESASTNQTSMYLCASSSPGQVYEQYFGPGTRLTVT.

There are a few counts of this clonotype. The gene calls are TRBV12-3 or TRBV12-4 and TRBJ2-7; D is unclear. The DNA end lines up better with TRBJ2-1; the J call may be wrong. This CDR3 comprises 14 residues. DNA of the CDR3: TGTGCCAGCAGTTTAGTGGGCAATAACAATGAGCAGTTCTTC. This gives the protein CASSLVGNNNEQFF.

This clonotype turned up a few times. The V call is TRBV7-2, the J call TRBJ2-7; no clear D gene. The length of the CDR3 is 13 residues. Per the germline V gene, CDR1 is SGHTA and CDR2 is FQGNSA. The ends were cut back, 5 bases at V and 6 bases at J, with 14 bases in the middle. The CDR3 spells CASSPAVDVEQYF. CDR3 nucleotide sequence: TGTGCCAGCAGCCCGGCCGTAGACGTCGAGCAGTACTTC.

A note on this clonotype: No conserved phenylalanine or tryptophan is present at the end of the CDR3, so a read error is the likely explanation. The DNA is omitted, as the CDR3 cannot be located on it reliably, and the CDR3 follows TCRdb's listing. V gene TRBV27 combines with J gene TRBJ2-7; TRBD1, the table's D call, was not compared with the DNA. The CDR3 has 16 residues if both end residues are counted. Germline lookup yields CDR1 MNHEY and CDR2 SMNVEV (reference sequence). The CDR3 region is CASSLSTEYNEQFFGA.

This clonotype appeared many times. This chain uses TRBV7-2 with TRBJ2-1; 11 nucleotides match TRBD2. This CDR3 comprises 15 residues. Germline assignment: CDR1 SGHTA and CDR2 FQGNSA. The trim removed 5 bases at V and 4 bases at J, leaving 4 bases unmatched. Here the CDR3 reads CASSTRTSGYNEQFF. The CDR3, as DNA: TGTGCCAGCAGCACCCGGACTAGCGGGTACAATGAGCAGTTCTTC.

The rearrangement joins TRBV11-1 to TRBJ2-7; D is possibly TRBD2 (6 bases). Gene TRBJ2-1 matches the end of the DNA better, so the J call may be wrong. Germline V gene lookup returns CDR1 SGHAT and CDR2 FQDESV (reference sequence). The CDR3 spans 16 residues. The CDR3 DNA follows: TGTGCCAGCAGCCTACTGGGCGGGGTGTCCTACAATGAGCAGTTCTTC. Translating gives CASSLLGGVSYNEQFF.

The chain carries TRBV7-2 and TRBJ2-5, with a weak D call TRBD2 (6 bases). Judging by the DNA end, TRBJ2-7 fits better; the J call may be wrong. The CDR3 consists of 13 residues. Per germline, CDR1 SGHTA and CDR2 FQGNSA. This CDR3 is CASSYGRDYEQYF. The CDR3 bases are TGTGCCAGCAGCTACGGGAGAGACTACGAGCAGTACTTC.

This clonotype was counted a few times. The chain employs TRBV7-2 and TRBJ2-7; D not certain. With the DNA end fitting TRBJ2-1 better, the J assignment may be wrong. The germline V gene encodes CDR1 SGHTA and CDR2 FQGNSA. CDR3 length equals 14 residues. CDR3 in DNA: TGTGCCAGCAGCTTAATTCCAGCCTACAATGAGCAGTTCTTC. This sequence encodes CASSLIPAYNEQFF.

The genes are TRBV12-3 or TRBV12-4 and TRBJ2-3, with D uncertain. Trimming shortened V by 5 bases and J by 4 bases, and 10 bases separated the two germline ends. This CDR3 has 13 residues. In nucleotides, the CDR3 is TGTGCCAGCAGTCTCAATCGCGCAGATACGCAGTATTTT. Protein: CASSLNRADTQYF.